Listed below are T cell receptor beta chains from one sample, sequenced in a study of cytomegalovirus exposure and HLA in healthy donors. Some clones are missing from TCRdb's copy, which holds only in-frame ones; the method was immunoSEQ multiplex PCR. The table has about 110,000 clones, approximately 11% seen once. Specimen: PBMCs. These receptors came from a man aged 40-50 years in good health and CMV-seropositive. Both conserved end residues are part of each CDR3. Fields, in order: J gene, clone size, V gene, D gene, CDR3 DNA, CDR3 protein. D genes are given only for firm matches. The listing skips clone size in some rows; elsewhere it reads once, few, many or a size class.

TRBJ2-7	-	TRBV27	TRBD1	TGTGCCAGCAACAATGGACAACGACAGGGCCGCGAGCAGTACTTC	CASNNGQRQGREQYF
TRBJ2-4	few	TRBV7-2	-	TGTGCCAGCAGCGCGGGACAGATAAACATTCAGTACTTC	CASSAGQINIQYF
TRBJ1-4	-	TRBV15	-	TGTGCCACCCGTCGTAGGGGACAAAGAGAAAAACTGTTTTTT	CATRRRGQREKLFF
TRBJ2-1	-	TRBV6-1	-	TGTGCCAGCGTGGGGCATTCCCACAATGAGCAGTTCTTC	CASVGHSHNEQFF
TRBJ2-3	-	TRBV7-3	TRBD2	TGTGCCAGCAGCCCCGTAGCGGGAGCATCCGATACGCAGTATTTT	CASSPVAGASDTQYF
TRBJ2-3	few	TRBV20-1	-	TGCAGTGCTGAGGGGGGGGATACGCAGTATTTT	CSAEGGDTQYF
TRBJ2-1	-	TRBV9	TRBD2	TGTGCCAGCAGCGTAGGTTCTAGCGGGCGGAATGAGCAGTTCTTC	CASSVGSSGRNEQFF
TRBJ1-1	few	TRBV5-1	-	TGCGCCAGCAGCTTGCATGGCTCCCTGAAGGCGGACACTGAAGCTTTCTTT	CASSLHGSLKADTEAFF
TRBJ1-5	-	TRBV6-5	TRBD1	TGTGCCAGCAGCTACACCGGGACAGGGGACCAGCCCCAGCATTTT	CASSYTGTGDQPQHF
TRBJ1-5	-	TRBV11-2	-	TGTGCCAGCAGCTTAGCCCCGAGTGAGGCCCAGCATTTT	CASSLAPSEAQHF
TRBJ2-2	few	TRBV29-1	TRBD1	TGCAGCGTTGAAGGGCCGAGACAGGGGCAGGAACGCACCGGGGAGCTGTTTTTT	CSVEGPRQGQERTGELFF
TRBJ1-1	many	TRBV4-3	-	TGCGCCAGCAGCCAAGGGGCCTCGGGACTAAGGGCTGAAGCTTTCTTT	CASSQGASGLRAEAFF
TRBJ2-3	few	TRBV10-1	-	TGCGCCAGCAGTGAGGCCGGACAGCGCACAGATACGCAGTATTTT	CASSEAGQRTDTQYF
TRBJ2-3	-	TRBV4-1	TRBD2	TGCGCCAGCAGAGAACTAGCGGGAGGGGCAGATACGCAGTATTTT	CASRELAGGADTQYF
TRBJ2-7	-	TRBV5-1	-	TGCGCCAGCAGATTGTCATCCTACGAGCAGTACTTC	CASRLSSYEQYF
TRBJ2-7	-	TRBV9	TRBD2	TGTGCCAGCAGCGTAGAGGCGGGAGCCCCCTACGAGCAGTACTTC	CASSVEAGAPYEQYF
TRBJ2-5	-	TRBV6-5	TRBD1	TGTGCCAGCAGTTACGGGGGACAGGGAGGCGAGACCCAGTACTTC	CASSYGGQGGETQYF
TRBJ2-7	few	TRBV5-4	TRBD1	TGTGCCAGCAGCTTGGCCGGACAGGTCCACGAGCAGTACTTC	CASSLAGQVHEQYF
TRBJ2-7	few	TRBV19	TRBD2	TGTGCCAGTAGTGACGCGGGGGGCCCATGGGAGCAGTACTTC	CASSDAGGPWEQYF
TRBJ2-6	few	TRBV5-1	TRBD1	TGCGCCAGCAGCCCGCCCGTTACAGGGGCTGGGGCCAACGTCCTGACTTTC	CASSPPVTGAGANVLTF
TRBJ2-5	few	TRBV18	TRBD1	TGTGCCAGCTCATCCGGGACAGCTCAAGAGACCCAGTACTTC	CASSSGTAQETQYF
TRBJ1-5	-	TRBV12-5	TRBD1	TGTGCTAGTGGTCCCCCCGACAGGCCAGGGGGGCCCCAGCATTTT	CASGPPDRPGGPQHF
TRBJ2-7	few	TRBV9	TRBD2	TGTGCCAGCAGCGTAGGCCTAGCGGACTACGAGCAGTACTTC	CASSVGLADYEQYF
TRBJ2-7	few	TRBV29-1	TRBD1	TGCAGCGTTCTACTGGACAGGGCTTACGAGCAGTACTTC	CSVLLDRAYEQYF